This TCR beta chain is drawn from a study of cytomegalovirus exposure and HLA in healthy donors. Overall study findings and caveats: As a later analysis showed, a missense DCLRE1C variant was linked to trimming of TCR beta V- and J-genes. The study listed some 160 cytomegalovirus-associated TCR beta chains. In vitro assays verified that a few CMV-associated chains recognized CMV antigens specifically.

Of note for this clone: The antigen is unknown.

In the PCR, 60 Vbeta and 13 Jbeta primers were used. Only in-frame clones appear in the TCRdb table, and some are missing; sequencing was by immunoSEQ multiplex PCR. The table records 100,000 to 150,000 clones, around 80% of them present only once. Looked up from germline, CDR1 is SGHTA and CDR2 is FQGNSA. This CDR3 contains 13 residues. V dropped 2 bases and J dropped 14 bases, with 15 bases sitting between them. Material: PBMCs. The clonotype was recovered from a man aged 25 to 40 in good health and CMV-seropositive. The chain recombines TRBV7-2 with TRBJ1-4, with D maybe TRBD1 (5 bases). CDR3 nucleotides: TGTGCCAGCAGCTTACAATGGCAGGGCAAGCTGTTTTTT. Amino acid sequence: CASSLQWQGKLFF. The complete variable domain, with remaining parts taken from reference TRBV7-2 and TRBJ1-4, reads GAGVSQSPSNKVTEKGKDVELRCDPISGHTALYWYRQSLGQGLEFLIYFQGNSAPDKSGLPSDRFSAERTGGSVSTLTIQRTQQEDSAVYLCASSLQWQGKLFFGSGTQLSVL.